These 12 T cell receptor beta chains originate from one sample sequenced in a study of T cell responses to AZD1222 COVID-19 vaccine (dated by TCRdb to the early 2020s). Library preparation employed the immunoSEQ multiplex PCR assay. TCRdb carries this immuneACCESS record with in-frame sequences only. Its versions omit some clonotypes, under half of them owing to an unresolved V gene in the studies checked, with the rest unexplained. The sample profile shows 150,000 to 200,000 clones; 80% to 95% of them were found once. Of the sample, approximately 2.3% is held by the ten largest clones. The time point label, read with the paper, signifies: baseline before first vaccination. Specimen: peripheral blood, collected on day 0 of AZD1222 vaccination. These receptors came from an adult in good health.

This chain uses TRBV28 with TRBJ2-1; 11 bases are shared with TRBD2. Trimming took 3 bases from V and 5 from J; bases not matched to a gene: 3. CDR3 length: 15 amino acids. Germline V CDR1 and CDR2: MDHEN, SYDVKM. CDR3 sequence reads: CASSFLTSGDNEQFF. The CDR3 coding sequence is TGTGCCAGCAGTTTTCTGACTAGCGGGGACAATGAGCAGTTCTTC.

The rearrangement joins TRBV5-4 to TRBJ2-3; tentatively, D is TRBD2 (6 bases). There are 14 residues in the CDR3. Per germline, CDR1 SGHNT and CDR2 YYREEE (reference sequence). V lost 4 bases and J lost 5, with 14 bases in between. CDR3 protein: CASSPGRGIDTQYF. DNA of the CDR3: TGTGCCAGCAGCCCCGGCCGGGGGATAGATACGCAGTATTTT. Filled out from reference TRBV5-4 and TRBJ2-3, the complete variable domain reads ETGVTQSPTHLIKTRGQQVTLRCSSQSGHNTVSWYQQALGQGPQFIFQYYREEENGRGNFPPRFSGLQFPNYSSELNVNALELDDSALYLCASSPGRGIDTQYFGPGTRLTVL.

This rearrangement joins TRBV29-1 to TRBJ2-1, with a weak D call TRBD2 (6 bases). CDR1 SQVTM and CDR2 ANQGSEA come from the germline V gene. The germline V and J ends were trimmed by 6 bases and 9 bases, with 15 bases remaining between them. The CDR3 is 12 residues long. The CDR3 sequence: CSVRGSGGEQFF. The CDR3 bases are TGCAGCGTCCGGGGTAGCGGAGGTGAGCAGTTCTTC.

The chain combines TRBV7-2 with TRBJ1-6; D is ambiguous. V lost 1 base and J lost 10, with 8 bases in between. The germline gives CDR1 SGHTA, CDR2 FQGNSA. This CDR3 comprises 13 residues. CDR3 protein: CASSLGWGSPLHF. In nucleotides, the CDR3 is TGTGCCAGCAGCTTAGGTTGGGGATCACCCCTCCACTTT.

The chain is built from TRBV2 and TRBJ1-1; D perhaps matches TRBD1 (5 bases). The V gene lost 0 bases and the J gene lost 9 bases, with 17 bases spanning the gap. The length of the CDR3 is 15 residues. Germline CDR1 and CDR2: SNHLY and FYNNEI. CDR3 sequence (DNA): TGTGCCAGCAGTGAAGCGCCGGGACGGCTACTGAAAGCTTTCTTT. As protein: CASSEAPGRLLKAFF.

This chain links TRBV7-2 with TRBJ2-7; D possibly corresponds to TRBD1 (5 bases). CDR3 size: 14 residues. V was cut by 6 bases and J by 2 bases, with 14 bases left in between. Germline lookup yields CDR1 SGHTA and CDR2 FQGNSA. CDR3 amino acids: CASRPQGGAYEQYF. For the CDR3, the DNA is TGTGCCAGCAGGCCCCAGGGTGGGGCCTACGAGCAGTACTTC.

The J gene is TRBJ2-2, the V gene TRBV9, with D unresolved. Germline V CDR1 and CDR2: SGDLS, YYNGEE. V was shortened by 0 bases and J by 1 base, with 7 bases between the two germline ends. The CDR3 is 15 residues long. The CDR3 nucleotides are TGTGCCAGCAGCGTAGGGGTTGTGAACACCGGGGAGCTGTTTTTT. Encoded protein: CASSVGVVNTGELFF.

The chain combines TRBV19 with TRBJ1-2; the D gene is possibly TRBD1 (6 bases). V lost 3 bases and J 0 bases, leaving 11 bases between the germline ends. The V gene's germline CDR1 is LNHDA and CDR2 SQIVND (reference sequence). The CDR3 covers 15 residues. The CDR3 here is CASSIPTGANYGYTF. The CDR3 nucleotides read TGTGCCAGTAGTATTCCGACAGGAGCTAACTATGGCTACACCTTC.

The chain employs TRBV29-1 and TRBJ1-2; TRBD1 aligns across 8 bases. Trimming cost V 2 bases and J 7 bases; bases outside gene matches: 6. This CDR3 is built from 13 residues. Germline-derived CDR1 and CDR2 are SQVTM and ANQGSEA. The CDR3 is CSVELDRVAGYTF. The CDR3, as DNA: TGCAGCGTTGAATTGGACAGGGTTGCTGGCTACACCTTC.

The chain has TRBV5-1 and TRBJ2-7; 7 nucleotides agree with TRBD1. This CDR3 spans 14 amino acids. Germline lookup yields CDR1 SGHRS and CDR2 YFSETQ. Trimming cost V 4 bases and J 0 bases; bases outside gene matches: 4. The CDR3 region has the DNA TGCGCCAGCAGCCTCACAGGGGACTCCTACGAGCAGTACTTC. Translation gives CASSLTGDSYEQYF.

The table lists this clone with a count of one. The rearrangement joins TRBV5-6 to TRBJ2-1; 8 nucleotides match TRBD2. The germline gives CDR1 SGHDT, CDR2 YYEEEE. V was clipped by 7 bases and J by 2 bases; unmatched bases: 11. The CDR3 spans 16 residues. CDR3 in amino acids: CASEKGGTSTYNEQFF. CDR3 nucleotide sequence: TGTGCCAGCGAAAAAGGTGGGACTAGTACCTACAATGAGCAGTTCTTC.

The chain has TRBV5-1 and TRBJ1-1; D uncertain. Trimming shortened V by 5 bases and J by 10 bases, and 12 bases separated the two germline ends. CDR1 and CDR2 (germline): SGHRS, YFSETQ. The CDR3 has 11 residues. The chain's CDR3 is CASRSGGVAFF. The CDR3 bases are TGCGCCAGCAGATCCGGAGGTGTAGCTTTCTTT. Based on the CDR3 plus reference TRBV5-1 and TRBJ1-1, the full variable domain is KAGVTQTPRYLIKTRGQQVTLSCSPISGHRSVSWYQQTPGQGLQFLFEYFSETQRNKGNFPGRFSGRQFSNSRSEMNVSTLELGDSALYLCASRSGGVAFFGQGTRLTVV.